This T cell receptor (beta chain) is drawn from a study of cytomegalovirus exposure and HLA in healthy donors. Study-wide points: Researchers counted some 150 TCR beta chains as cytomegalovirus-associated. The sole available immune exposure information was CMV serostatus.

On this clone itself: Its antigen is undetermined.

Primers for the PCR totalled 60 Vbeta and 13 Jbeta. The data were produced by immunoSEQ multiplex PCR, yet TCRdb's version contains in-frame clones alone and is incomplete. The sample shows tens of thousands of clones, about 80% of them seen only once. The CDR3 length is 14 residues. Germline lookup yields CDR1 KGHSH and CDR2 LQKENI. Trimming took 6 bases from V and 7 from J; bases not matched to a gene: 4. The sequence came from a man aged 45 to 65 in good health and CMV-seropositive. The V gene is TRBV18, the J gene TRBJ2-7; 15 nucleotides align to TRBD2. Source material: PBMCs. The CDR3 here is CASSGGLAGGEQYF. CDR3 in DNA: TGTGCCAGCTCGGGGGGACTAGCGGGAGGTGAGCAGTACTTC.